The T cell receptor (beta chain) under discussion was sequenced for a study of T cell repertoires in cytomegalovirus infection. The overall study: Evidence of both CMV infection and a matching HLA type came from public TCR beta signatures.

This clonotype was observed at least ten times. Its antigen is currently unknown. Notes on the study in general: Cumulative public TCR beta family frequency identified carriers of CMV plus the relevant HLA. In two of eight donors, the top clonotype was HLA-C-restricted CMV-specific.

V was pared by 1 base and J by 4 bases, with 4 bases of the junction left unmatched. Germline CDR1 is LNHDA and CDR2 is SQIVND (reference sequence). The CDR3 runs to 15 residues. TCRdb independently ran MiXCR on the reads; one entry per CDR3 protein. The table shows hundreds of thousands of distinct CDR3 sequences, with about 9.2% occurring only once. The receptor was derived from a human donor in good health (CMV status not recorded). Some clones in this sample may be carry-over from other donors' samples. The J gene is TRBJ1-5, the V gene TRBV19, with 7 nucleotides matching TRBD1. Specimen: PBMCs. CDR3 amino acids: CASSIARGRNQPQHF. The CDR3 DNA sequence: TGTGCCAGTAGTATAGCAAGGGGGCGTAATCAGCCCCAGCATTTT.